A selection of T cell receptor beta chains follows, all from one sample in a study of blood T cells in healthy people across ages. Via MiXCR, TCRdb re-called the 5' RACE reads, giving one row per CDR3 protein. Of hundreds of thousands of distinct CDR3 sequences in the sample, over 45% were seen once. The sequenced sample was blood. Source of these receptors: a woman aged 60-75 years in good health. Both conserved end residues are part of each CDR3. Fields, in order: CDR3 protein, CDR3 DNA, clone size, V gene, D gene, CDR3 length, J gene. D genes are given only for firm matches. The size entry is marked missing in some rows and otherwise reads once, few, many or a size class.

CDR3aa: CASSLTGMNTGELFF
CDR3nt: TGTGCCAGCAGTTTGACAGGGATGAACACCGGGGAGCTGTTTTTT
abundance: NA
v_gene: TRBV27
d_gene: TRBD1
len: 15
j_gene: TRBJ2-2

CDR3aa: CACSLELADNEQFF
CDR3nt: TGTGCCTGCAGTTTAGAACTAGCGGACAATGAGCAGTTCTTC
abundance: NA
v_gene: TRBV27
d_gene: TRBD2
len: 14
j_gene: TRBJ2-1

CDR3aa: CASTSREPYSYNEQFF
CDR3nt: TGTGCCAGCACCTCCCGGGAACCCTACTCCTACAATGAGCAGTTCTTC
abundance: NA
v_gene: TRBV7-8
d_gene: NA
len: 16
j_gene: TRBJ2-1

CDR3aa: CASSENGKNIQYF
CDR3nt: TGTGCCAGCAGTGAGAATGGGAAAAACATTCAGTACTTC
abundance: few
v_gene: TRBV2
d_gene: NA
len: 13
j_gene: TRBJ2-4

CDR3aa: CASRSPGQGRVKAGKLFF
CDR3nt: TGTGCCAGCAGGTCACCGGGACAGGGAAGAGTTAAGGCCGGAAAACTGTTTTTT
abundance: NA
v_gene: TRBV6-1
d_gene: TRBD1
len: 18
j_gene: TRBJ1-4

CDR3aa: CASIAAGSYEQYF
CDR3nt: TGTGCCAGCATCGCTGCAGGGTCGTACGAGCAGTACTTC
abundance: NA
v_gene: TRBV28
d_gene: NA
len: 13
j_gene: TRBJ2-7

CDR3aa: CASSSRDNYNEQYF
CDR3nt: TGTGCCAGCAGTTCACGGGACAACTACAATGAGCAGTACTTC
abundance: NA
v_gene: TRBV27
d_gene: NA
len: 14
j_gene: TRBJ2-7

CDR3aa: CASSQEGLKGGELFF
CDR3nt: TGCGCCAGCAGCCAAGAGGGACTGAAGGGCGGGGAGCTGTTTTTT
abundance: NA
v_gene: TRBV4-3
d_gene: NA
len: 15
j_gene: TRBJ2-2

CDR3aa: CASSLAGDYWETQYF
CDR3nt: TGTGCCAGCAGCTTAGCGGGAGACTATTGGGAGACCCAGTACTTC
abundance: few
v_gene: TRBV7-2
d_gene: NA
len: 15
j_gene: TRBJ2-5

CDR3aa: CASSWGQETTDTQYF
CDR3nt: TGTGCCAGCAGTTGGGGACAGGAAACTACAGATACGCAGTATTTT
abundance: NA
v_gene: TRBV27
d_gene: TRBD1
len: 15
j_gene: TRBJ2-3